The rows below give T cell receptor beta chains drawn from one sample of a study of early stage breast cancer tumors. Clones were sequenced by immunoSEQ multiplex PCR, and TCRdb holds only the in-frame ones, with some missing. This table holds some 28,000 clones, approximately 54% found once. Sequenced input: breast tumor tissue. These receptors originate from a person aged 45-60 years with breast cancer. The CDR3 runs from the conserved cysteine through the conserved F or W. D genes are given only for firm matches. Rows give clone size only sometimes, using once, few, many, or a class for an expanded clone.

.	TRBV4-1	TRBJ1-4	once	CASSRALRREKLFF	TGCGCCAGCAGCCGGGCCCTACGGAGGGAAAAACTGTTTTTT
.	TRBV5-1	TRBJ2-5	.	CASSLSETQYF	TGCGCCAGCAGCTTATCCGAGACCCAGTACTTC
TRBD2	TRBV2	TRBJ2-4	.	CASGGGAKNIQYF	TGTGCCAGCGGCGGGGGGGCCAAAAACATTCAGTACTTC
TRBD2	TRBV4-2	TRBJ2-1	.	CASSRSDVTGGNEQFF	TGTGCCAGCAGCCGGTCGGACGTCACCGGGGGGAATGAGCAGTTCTTC
TRBD2	TRBV7-8	TRBJ2-7	.	CASSPDLAGGVAYEQYF	TGTGCCAGCAGCCCTGACTTAGCGGGAGGGGTCGCCTACGAGCAGTACTTC
.	TRBV7-3	TRBJ2-5	few	CASSPDQETQYF	TGTGCCAGCTCGCCGGACCAAGAGACCCAGTACTTC
.	TRBV7-8	TRBJ1-5	.	CASSLVGGNQPQHF	TGTGCCAGCAGCTTGGTGGGGGGCAATCAGCCCCAGCATTTT
TRBD1	TRBV18	TRBJ1-1	.	CASSPGQAMNTEAFF	TGTGCCAGCTCACCGGGACAGGCGATGAACACTGAAGCTTTCTTT
.	TRBV11-2	TRBJ2-1	.	CASSLSRSSSYNEQFF	TGTGCCAGCAGCTTATCGCGGAGCAGCTCCTACAATGAGCAGTTCTTC
.	TRBV4-3	TRBJ2-3	.	CASSQDLSVTTSSTDTQYF	TGCGCCAGCAGCCAAGATTTAAGCGTGACCACCTCTAGCACAGATACGCAGTATTTT
.	TRBV18	TRBJ1-4	once	CASSPPSLQRNEKLFF	TGTGCCAGCTCACCACCGAGTTTGCAGAGAAATGAAAAACTGTTTTTT
.	TRBV5-1	TRBJ2-3	.	CASSPGETSTDTQYF	TGCGCCAGCAGCCCAGGGGAAACTAGCACAGATACGCAGTATTTT
.	TRBV7-6	TRBJ2-1	few	CASSLNRDEQFF	TGTGCCAGCAGCTTAAATCGCGATGAGCAGTTCTTC
.	TRBV5-1	TRBJ1-4	.	CASRDTLVTNEKLFF	TGCGCCAGCAGGGATACCCTTGTAACTAATGAAAAACTGTTTTTT
TRBD2	TRBV6-1	TRBJ2-5	.	CASSASGRVGETQYF	TGTGCCAGCAGTGCAAGCGGGAGGGTGGGAGAGACCCAGTACTTC
.	TRBV5-4	TRBJ2-2	once	CASSSVGVWGELFF	TGTGCCAGCAGCTCGGTCGGCGTCTGGGGGGAGCTGTTTTTT
TRBD1	TRBV2	TRBJ2-7	.	CASTTTGFGEQYF	TGTGCCAGTACCACGACAGGGTTCGGCGAGCAGTACTTC
TRBD2	TRBV2	TRBJ2-7	.	CASSESGTSGLSYEQYF	TGTGCCAGCAGTGAAAGTGGGACTAGCGGGCTCTCCTACGAGCAGTACTTC
TRBD1	TRBV5-1	TRBJ2-3	few	CASSLAPTGNPTDTQYF	TGCGCCAGCAGCTTGGCCCCGACAGGGAACCCCACAGATACGCAGTATTTT
.	TRBV19	TRBJ2-3	.	CASGWNTDTQYF	TGTGCCAGTGGATGGAACACAGATACGCAGTATTTT
.	TRBV21-1	TRBJ2-7	once	CASSKKHLGTLTYEQYF	TGTGCCAGCAGCAAAAAGCACCTCGGGACACTTACGTACGAGCAGTACTTC
TRBD2	TRBV9	TRBJ2-2	.	CASSVGTSEGNTGELFF	TGTGCCAGCAGCGTAGGAACTAGCGAAGGGAACACCGGGGAGCTGTTTTTT
TRBD1	TRBV9	TRBJ2-2	.	CASSVRTGMTGELFF	TGTGCCAGCAGCGTAAGGACAGGGATGACCGGGGAGCTGTTTTTT
.	TRBV7-2	TRBJ2-3	medium-sized	CASSLETGTQYF	TGTGCCAGCAGCTTAGAGACCGGTACGCAGTATTTT
TRBD2	TRBV4-3	TRBJ2-3	few	CASSRLLAGGPWDTQYF	TGCGCCAGCAGCCGCCTACTAGCGGGAGGGCCGTGGGATACGCAGTATTTT
TRBD2	TRBV29-1	TRBJ2-1	.	CSVEVTSGLYNEQFF	TGCAGCGTTGAAGTGACTAGCGGGCTCTACAATGAGCAGTTCTTC
.	TRBV19	TRBJ2-3	.	CASSTRTDTQYF	TGTGCCAGTAGTACTAGGACAGATACGCAGTATTTT
TRBD1	TRBV12-5	TRBJ2-7	.	CASGPGQAKNEQYF	TGTGCTAGTGGACCGGGACAGGCCAAGAACGAGCAGTACTTC
.	TRBV7-8	TRBJ1-3	once	CASSLGAGPGNTIYF	TGTGCCAGCAGCTTAGGGGCAGGCCCAGGAAACACCATATATTTT
TRBD1	TRBV7-3	TRBJ2-5	few	CASSRDRGQETQYF	TGTGCCAGCAGCCGGGACAGGGGTCAAGAGACCCAGTACTTC
TRBD1	TRBV27	TRBJ2-7	.	CASSLRTGPYEQYF	TGTGCCAGCAGTTTAAGGACAGGACCCTACGAGCAGTACTTC
.	TRBV7-9	TRBJ1-3	.	CASSLSFGGMGNTIYF	TGTGCCAGCAGCTTAAGTTTTGGGGGAATGGGAAACACCATATATTTT
TRBD1	TRBV27	TRBJ1-5	.	CASRKTDRGKSNQPQHF	TGTGCCAGCAGGAAGACGGACAGGGGAAAAAGCAATCAGCCCCAGCATTTT
.	TRBV7-6	TRBJ2-1	.	CASSFTDTEQFF	TGTGCCAGCAGCTTCACAGACACTGAGCAGTTCTTC
.	TRBV6-5	TRBJ2-1	once	CASSYRVKGEQFF	TGTGCCAGCAGTTACAGGGTTAAAGGTGAGCAGTTCTTC
TRBD1	TRBV27	TRBJ1-1	.	CASSLRDRGLRTEAFF	TGTGCCAGCAGTTTACGGGACAGGGGGCTGAGGACTGAAGCTTTCTTT
.	TRBV5-1	TRBJ2-1	.	CASRINEYNEQFF	TGCGCCAGCAGGATAAACGAATACAATGAGCAGTTCTTC
TRBD1	TRBV28	TRBJ1-5	.	CASSFQGALSQPQHF	TGTGCCAGCAGTTTCCAGGGGGCGCTTTCTCAGCCCCAGCATTTT
.	TRBV19	TRBJ2-7	few	CASSIADRNSYEQYF	TGTGCCAGTAGTATAGCAGACCGTAACTCCTACGAGCAGTACTTC
TRBD2	TRBV18	TRBJ2-5	once	CASSPPAGGTETQYF	TGTGCCAGCTCACCCCCGGCGGGGGGGACAGAGACCCAGTACTTC
.	TRBV7-9	TRBJ2-2	few	CASSTQGNTGELFF	TGTGCCAGCAGCACACAGGGGAACACCGGGGAGCTGTTTTTT
.	TRBV19	TRBJ2-3	few	CASSGARGDTQYF	TGTGCCAGTAGTGGGGCCCGTGGAGATACGCAGTATTTT
TRBD1	TRBV7-2	TRBJ2-3	few	CASSLLGQGFTDTQYF	TGTGCCAGCAGCTTATTGGGACAGGGATTCACAGATACGCAGTATTTT
.	TRBV20-1	TRBJ2-3	.	CSASPEYTQYF	TGCAGTGCTAGTCCGGAGTATACGCAGTATTTT
TRBD1	TRBV7-2	TRBJ2-7	few	CASSHGTGGYEQYF	TGTGCCAGCAGCCACGGGACAGGGGGCTACGAGCAGTACTTC
.	TRBV25-1	TRBJ2-5	.	CASRAGDFKETQYF	TGTGCCAGCAGAGCAGGGGACTTTAAAGAGACCCAGTACTTC
.	TRBV7-6	TRBJ1-4	once	CASSLDPYGNEKLFF	TGTGCCAGCAGCCTCGACCCTTACGGTAATGAAAAACTGTTTTTT
.	TRBV5-8	TRBJ2-1	.	CASSFPGMGYNEQFF	TGTGCCAGCAGCTTCCCGGGGATGGGCTACAATGAGCAGTTCTTC
TRBD1	TRBV6-1	TRBJ1-1	.	CASSSQGAPNTEAFF	TGTGCCAGCAGTTCACAGGGGGCCCCGAACACTGAAGCTTTCTTT
TRBD2	TRBV7-6	TRBJ2-3	.	CASSLSSGTTDTQYF	TGTGCCAGCAGCTTATCTAGCGGGACTACAGATACGCAGTATTTT